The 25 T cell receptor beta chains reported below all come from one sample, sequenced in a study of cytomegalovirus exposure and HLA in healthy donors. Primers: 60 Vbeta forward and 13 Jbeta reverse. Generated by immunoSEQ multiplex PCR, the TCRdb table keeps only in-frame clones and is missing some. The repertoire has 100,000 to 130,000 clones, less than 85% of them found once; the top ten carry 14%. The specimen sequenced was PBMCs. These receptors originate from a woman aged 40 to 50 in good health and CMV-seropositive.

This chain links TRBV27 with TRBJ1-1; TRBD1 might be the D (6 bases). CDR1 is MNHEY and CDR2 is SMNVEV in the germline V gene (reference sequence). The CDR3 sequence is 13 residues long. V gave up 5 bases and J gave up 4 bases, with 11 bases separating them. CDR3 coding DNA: TGTGCCAGCAGTCCCTCAGGGGTCACTGAAGCTTTCTTT. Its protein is CASSPSGVTEAFF.

CDR3 bases: TGCGCCAGCAGCCAGGTTAGTGAGGCTGAAGCTTTCTTT. Amino acid sequence: CASSQVSEAEAFF. The chain couples TRBV4-1 to TRBJ1-1; no clear D. V was shortened by 3 bases and J by 6 bases, with 11 bases between the two germline ends. The CDR3 totals 13 residues. Per the germline V gene, CDR1 is MGHRA and CDR2 is YSYEKL.

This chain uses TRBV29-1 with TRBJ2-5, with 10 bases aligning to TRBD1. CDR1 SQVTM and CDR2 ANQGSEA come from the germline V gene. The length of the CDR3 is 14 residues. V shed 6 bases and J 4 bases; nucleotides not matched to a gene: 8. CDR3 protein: CSVTRTGGSETQYF. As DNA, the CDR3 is TGCAGCGTGACGAGGACAGGGGGTTCAGAGACCCAGTACTTC.

The CDR3 sequence is CASSLGTSTGELFF. The CDR3 bases are TGCGCCAGCAGCTTGGGGACTAGTACCGGGGAGCTGTTTTTT. This chain uses TRBV5-1 with TRBJ2-2; TRBD2 agrees at 7 bases. The CDR3 loop spans 14 amino acids. CDR1 is SGHRS, CDR2 YFSETQ, per germline. With V trimmed by 0 bases and J by 5 bases, 1 base remained unmatched. Looking up the rest from reference TRBV5-1 and TRBJ2-2 gives the full variable domain: KAGVTQTPRYLIKTRGQQVTLSCSPISGHRSVSWYQQTPGQGLQFLFEYFSETQRNKGNFPGRFSGRQFSNSRSEMNVSTLELGDSALYLCASSLGTSTGELFFGEGSRLTVL.

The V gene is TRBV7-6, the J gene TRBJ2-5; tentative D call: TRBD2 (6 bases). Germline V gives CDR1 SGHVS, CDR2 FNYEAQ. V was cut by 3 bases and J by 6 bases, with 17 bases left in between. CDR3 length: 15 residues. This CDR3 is CASSFGGLPAQTQYF. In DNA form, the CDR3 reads TGTGCCAGCAGCTTCGGGGGACTGCCAGCCCAGACCCAGTACTTC.

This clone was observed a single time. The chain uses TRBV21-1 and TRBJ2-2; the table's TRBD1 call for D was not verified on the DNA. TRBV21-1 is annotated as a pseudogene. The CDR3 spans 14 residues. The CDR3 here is CASGGQRNTGELFF. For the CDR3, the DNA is TGTGCCAGCGGGGGACAGCGAAACACCGGGGAGCTGTTTTTT.

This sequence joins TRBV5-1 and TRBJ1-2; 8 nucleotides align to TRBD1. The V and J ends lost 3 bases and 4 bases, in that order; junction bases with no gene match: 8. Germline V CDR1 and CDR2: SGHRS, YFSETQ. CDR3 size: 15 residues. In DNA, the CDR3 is TGCGCCAGCAGCTGGGACGTGACAGGGGCCTATGGCTACACCTTC. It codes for CASSWDVTGAYGYTF.

The CDR3, as DNA: TGCGCCAGCAGTTTATCCAAGGGGGACTCTGGAAACACCATATATTTT. Its translation: CASSLSKGDSGNTIYF. The chain has TRBV4-1 and TRBJ1-3; weak D call: TRBD1 (6 bases). Germline V gene lookup returns CDR1 MGHRA and CDR2 YSYEKL. CDR3 length: 16 residues. The ends were cut back, 6 bases at V and 0 bases at J, with 15 bases in the middle.

DNA for the CDR3: TGTGCCAGCAGTTTATTCGCGGCCCTCACCTCTGGGGCCAACGTCCTGACTTTC. It encodes CASSLFAALTSGANVLTF. V is TRBV27 and J is TRBJ2-6; D uncertain. Per the germline V gene, CDR1 is MNHEY and CDR2 is SMNVEV (reference sequence). The CDR3 is 18 residues long. Trimming removed 1 base from V and 0 bases from J, with 13 bases in between.

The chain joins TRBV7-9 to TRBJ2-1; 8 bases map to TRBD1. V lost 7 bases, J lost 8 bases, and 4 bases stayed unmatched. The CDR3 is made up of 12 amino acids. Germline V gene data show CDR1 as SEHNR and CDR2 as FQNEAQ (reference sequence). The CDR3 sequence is CASTETGDEQFF. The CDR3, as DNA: TGTGCCAGCACCGAGACAGGGGATGAGCAGTTCTTC.

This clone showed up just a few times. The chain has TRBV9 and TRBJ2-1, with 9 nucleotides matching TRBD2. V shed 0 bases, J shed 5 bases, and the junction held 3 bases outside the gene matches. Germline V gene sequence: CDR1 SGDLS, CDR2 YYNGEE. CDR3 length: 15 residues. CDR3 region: CASSVGAGGDNEQFF. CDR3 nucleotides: TGTGCCAGCAGCGTAGGGGCGGGGGGGGACAATGAGCAGTTCTTC.

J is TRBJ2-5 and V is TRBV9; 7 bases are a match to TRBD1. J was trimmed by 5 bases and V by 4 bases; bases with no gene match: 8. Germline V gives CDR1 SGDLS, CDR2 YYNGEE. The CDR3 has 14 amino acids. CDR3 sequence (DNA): TGTGCCAGCAGCCCCGGACAGGTCGGCGAGACCCAGTACTTC. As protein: CASSPGQVGETQYF.

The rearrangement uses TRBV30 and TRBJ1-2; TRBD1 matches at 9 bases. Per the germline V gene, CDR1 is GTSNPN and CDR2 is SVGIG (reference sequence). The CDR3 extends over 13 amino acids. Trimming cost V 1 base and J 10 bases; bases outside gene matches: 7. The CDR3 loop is CAWSAGTGIDYTF. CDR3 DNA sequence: TGTGCCTGGAGTGCCGGGACAGGGATCGACTACACCTTC. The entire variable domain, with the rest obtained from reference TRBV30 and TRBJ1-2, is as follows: SQTIHQWPATLVQPVGSPLSLECTVEGTSNPNLYWYRQAAGRGLQLLFYSVGIGQISSEVPQNLSASRPQDRQFILSSKKLLLSDSGFYLCAWSAGTGIDYTFGSGTRLTVV.

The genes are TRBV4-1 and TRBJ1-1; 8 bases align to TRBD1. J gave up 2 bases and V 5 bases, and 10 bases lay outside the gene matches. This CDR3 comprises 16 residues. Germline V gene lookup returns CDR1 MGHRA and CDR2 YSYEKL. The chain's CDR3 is CASSSWGRGPNTEAFF. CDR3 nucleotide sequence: TGCGCCAGCAGCTCCTGGGGCAGGGGGCCCAACACTGAAGCTTTCTTT.

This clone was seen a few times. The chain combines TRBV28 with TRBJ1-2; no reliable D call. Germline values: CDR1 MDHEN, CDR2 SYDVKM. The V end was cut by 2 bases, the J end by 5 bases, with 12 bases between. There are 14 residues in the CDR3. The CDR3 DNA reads TGTGCCAGCAGTTTAGTTACCCGAGGATATGGCTACACCTTC. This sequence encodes CASSLVTRGYGYTF.

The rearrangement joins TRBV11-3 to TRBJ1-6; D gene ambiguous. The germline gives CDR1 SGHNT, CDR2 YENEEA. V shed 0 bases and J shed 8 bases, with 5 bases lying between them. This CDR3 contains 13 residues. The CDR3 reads CASSLDIYSPLHF. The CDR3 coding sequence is TGTGCCAGCAGCTTAGATATTTATTCACCCCTCCACTTT.

The chain's CDR3 is CASSLGQGYTGELFF. Here the CDR3 DNA reads TGTGCCAGCAGCTTGGGACAGGGGTACACCGGGGAGCTGTTTTTT. V and J are TRBV5-4 and TRBJ2-2, with 8 positions matching TRBD1. The CDR3 extends over 15 amino acids. The V segment lost 0 bases and the J segment 3 bases; nucleotides outside the gene matches: 1. CDR1 SGHNT and CDR2 YYREEE come from the germline V gene (reference sequence).

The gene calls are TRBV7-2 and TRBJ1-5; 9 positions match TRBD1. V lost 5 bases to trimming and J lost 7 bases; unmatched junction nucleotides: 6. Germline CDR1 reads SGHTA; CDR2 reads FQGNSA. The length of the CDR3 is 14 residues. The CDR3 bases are TGTGCCAGCAGCGTAGACAGGGGGACACAGCCCCAGCATTTT. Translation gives CASSVDRGTQPQHF.

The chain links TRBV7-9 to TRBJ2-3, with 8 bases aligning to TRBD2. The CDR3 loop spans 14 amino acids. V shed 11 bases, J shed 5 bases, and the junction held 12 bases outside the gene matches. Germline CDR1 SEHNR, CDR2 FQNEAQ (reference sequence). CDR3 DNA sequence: TGTGCCTTAGGGGACGGGGGGGCGGAAGATACGCAGTATTTT. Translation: CALGDGGAEDTQYF. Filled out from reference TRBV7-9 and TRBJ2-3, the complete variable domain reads DTGVSQNPRHKITKRGQNVTFRCDPISEHNRLYWYRQTLGQGPEFLTYFQNEAQLEKSRLLSDRFSAERPKGSFSTLEIQRTEQGDSAMYLCALGDGGAEDTQYFGPGTRLTVL.

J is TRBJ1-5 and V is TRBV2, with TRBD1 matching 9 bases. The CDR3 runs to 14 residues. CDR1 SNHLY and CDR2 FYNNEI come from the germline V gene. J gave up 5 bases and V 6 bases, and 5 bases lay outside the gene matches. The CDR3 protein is CASSRTGEHQPQHF. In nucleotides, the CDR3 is TGTGCCAGCAGCAGGACAGGGGAGCATCAGCCCCAGCATTTT.

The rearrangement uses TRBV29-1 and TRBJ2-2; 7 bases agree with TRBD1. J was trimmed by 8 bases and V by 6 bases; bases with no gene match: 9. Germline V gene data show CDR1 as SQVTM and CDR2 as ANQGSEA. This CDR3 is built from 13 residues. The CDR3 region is CSVGRDSRGELFF. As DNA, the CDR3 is TGCAGCGTGGGTCGGGACAGCAGAGGGGAGCTGTTTTTT.

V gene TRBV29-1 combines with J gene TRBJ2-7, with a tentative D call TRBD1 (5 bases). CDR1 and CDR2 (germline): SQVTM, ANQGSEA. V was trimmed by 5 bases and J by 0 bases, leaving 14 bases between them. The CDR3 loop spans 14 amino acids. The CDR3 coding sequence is TGCAGCGTTATAGGGGTCGGCAACTCCTACGAGCAGTACTTC. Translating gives CSVIGVGNSYEQYF.

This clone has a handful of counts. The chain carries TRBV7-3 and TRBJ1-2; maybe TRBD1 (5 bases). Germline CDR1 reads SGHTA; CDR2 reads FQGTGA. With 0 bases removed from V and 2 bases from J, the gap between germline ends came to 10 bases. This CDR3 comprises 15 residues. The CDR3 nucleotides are TGTGCCAGCAGCTTAACGGCAGGGATCAACTATGGCTACACCTTC. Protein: CASSLTAGINYGYTF.

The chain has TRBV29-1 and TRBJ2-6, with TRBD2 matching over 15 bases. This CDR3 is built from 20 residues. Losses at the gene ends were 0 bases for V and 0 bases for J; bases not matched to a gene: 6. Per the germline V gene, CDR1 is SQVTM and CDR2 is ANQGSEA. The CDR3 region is CSVEDLPGLAGGSGANVLTF. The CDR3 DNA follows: TGCAGCGTTGAAGATCTTCCGGGACTAGCGGGGGGCTCTGGGGCCAACGTCCTGACTTTC.

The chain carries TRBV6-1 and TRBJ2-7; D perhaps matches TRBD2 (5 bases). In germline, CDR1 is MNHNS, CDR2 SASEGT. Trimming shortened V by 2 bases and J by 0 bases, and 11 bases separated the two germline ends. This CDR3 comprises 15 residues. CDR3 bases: TGTGCCAGCAGTGAATTCCCCGGGGTCTCCTACGAGCAGTACTTC. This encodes CASSEFPGVSYEQYF.